The 15 T cell receptor beta chains given below trace back to one sample, sequenced in a study of blood T cell repertoires in COVID-19. Measured with immunoSEQ multiplex PCR; TCRdb has only the in-frame clones, and not every one. The sample carries approximately 140,000 clones, about four fifths recorded once. Sequenced: PBMCs or T cells enriched from blood (not recorded which). The source of these receptors is a man between 35 and 55 years old with acute COVID-19.

The rearrangement links TRBV11-2 to TRBJ2-5; weak D call: TRBD1 (8 bases). Germline CDR1 reads SGHAT; CDR2 reads FQNNGV. The V and J ends lost 8 bases and 2 bases respectively, with 15 bases between them. This CDR3 region has 14 residues. The CDR3 protein is CASPGGQVQETQYF. CDR3 DNA: TGTGCCAGCCCGGGGGGACAGGTACAAGAGACCCAGTACTTC.

This chain connects TRBV7-2 to TRBJ2-3; D remains ambiguous. Germline loops: CDR1 SGHTA, CDR2 FQGNSA. The CDR3 length is 14 residues. V lost 3 bases to trimming and J lost 0 bases, with 7 bases between them. CDR3 in amino acids: CASSFLQSTDTQYF. The CDR3 DNA sequence: TGTGCCAGCAGCTTCCTACAGAGCACAGATACGCAGTATTTT.

The rearrangement uses TRBV7-2 and TRBJ2-5; 8 bases match TRBD1. The CDR3 loop spans 13 amino acids. Germline CDR1 is SGHTA and CDR2 is FQGNSA. Trimming cost V 4 bases and J 7 bases; bases outside gene matches: 5. The CDR3 DNA reads TGTGCCAGCAGCTCGGACAGGGCGGCGACCCAGTACTTC. Residues: CASSSDRAATQYF.

The chain combines TRBV5-1 with TRBJ2-6; 7 bases line up with TRBD2. V shed 2 bases and J 0 bases; nucleotides not matched to a gene: 11. Germline values: CDR1 SGHRS, CDR2 YFSETQ. This CDR3 comprises 19 residues. The CDR3 sequence is CASSFRAAGESSGANVLTF. Here the CDR3 DNA reads TGCGCCAGCAGCTTTCGGGCGGCGGGGGAGTCCTCTGGGGCCAACGTCCTGACTTTC.

The chain combines TRBV19 with TRBJ1-2, with D maybe TRBD1 (5 bases). CDR3 length: 17 residues. The V end was cut by 3 bases, the J end by 2 bases, with 19 bases between. CDR1 is LNHDA and CDR2 is SQIVND in the germline V gene (reference sequence). Here the CDR3 DNA reads TGTGCCAGTAGTATTGTCAGGGCTGAAGACCTCAACTATGGCTACACCTTC. This translates into CASSIVRAEDLNYGYTF.

This rearrangement joins TRBV11-2 to TRBJ1-1; tentatively, D is TRBD1 (5 bases). This CDR3 contains 15 residues. The V and J ends lost 5 bases and 0 bases respectively, with 13 bases between them. Germline CDR1 SGHAT, CDR2 FQNNGV. CDR3 in amino acids: CASSRRTLMNTEAFF. The CDR3 DNA reads TGTGCCAGCAGCCGCCGGACATTGATGAACACTGAAGCTTTCTTT.

The V and J genes are TRBV19 and TRBJ2-5; 7 nucleotides match TRBD2. The CDR3 totals 15 residues. CDR1 is LNHDA and CDR2 is SQIVND in the germline V gene (reference sequence). With 5 bases clipped from V and 2 bases from J, the junction kept 8 bases outside the gene matches. CDR3 sequence reads: CASSLGLAVQETQYF. As DNA, the CDR3 is TGTGCCAGTAGTCTGGGTCTAGCGGTACAAGAGACCCAGTACTTC.

The chain carries TRBV13 and TRBJ1-2; D is undetermined. The germline CDR1 and CDR2 sequences are PRHDT and FYEKMQ (reference sequence). The V and J ends lost 3 bases and 4 bases respectively, with 15 bases between them. The CDR3 is made up of 15 amino acids. This CDR3 is CASSFRRGAFYGYTF. DNA of the CDR3: TGTGCCAGCAGCTTCAGACGGGGAGCGTTCTATGGCTACACCTTC.

This clone was seen once. The genes are TRBV5-1 and TRBJ2-7; 7 bases are shared with TRBD2. The CDR3 sequence is 13 residues long. The V and J ends lost 9 bases and 1 base, in that order; junction bases with no gene match: 7. Germline V lookup: CDR1 SGHRS, CDR2 YFSETQ. The CDR3 DNA is TGCGCCACCCAACTAGCGCCTTCCTACGAGCAGTACTTC. Its translation: CATQLAPSYEQYF.

This clone came up a few times. The chain employs TRBV7-6 and TRBJ2-7; the match to TRBD1 covers 9 bases. Germline V gene lookup returns CDR1 SGHVS and CDR2 FNYEAQ. The CDR3 contains 16 residues. J lost 4 bases, V lost 5 bases, and 12 bases had no gene match. This CDR3 is CASSITGGTGYYEQYF. CDR3 DNA sequence: TGTGCCAGCAGCATCACCGGGGGGACAGGGTATTACGAGCAGTACTTC.

This sequence joins TRBV30 and TRBJ2-2; the match to TRBD1 covers 9 bases. The ends lost 3 bases at V and 6 bases at J; junction bases unmatched: 2. This CDR3 has 13 amino acids. Germline assignment: CDR1 GTSNPN and CDR2 SVGIG (reference sequence). CDR3 sequence: CAWRWTGAGELFF. The DNA for the CDR3 is TGTGCCTGGAGGTGGACAGGGGCCGGGGAGCTGTTTTTT.

This chain uses TRBV7-2 with TRBJ1-3; D perhaps matches TRBD1 (6 bases). Trimming removed 2 bases at V and 2 bases at J, with 13 bases between. The CDR3 spans 16 residues. Germline V gene lookup returns CDR1 SGHTA and CDR2 FQGNSA. CDR3 nucleotides: TGTGCCAGCAGCTTACAGGGGTTAGGTGCTGGAAACACCATATATTTT. It specifies CASSLQGLGAGNTIYF.

The chain carries TRBV11-3 and TRBJ2-7; a possible D gene is TRBD1 (5 bases). The germline CDR1 and CDR2 sequences are SGHNT and YENEEA. This CDR3 has 17 amino acids. V was clipped by 2 bases and J by 5 bases, with 22 bases between them. The CDR3 sequence: CASSLFNLGVSWDEQYF. CDR3 nucleotide sequence: TGTGCCAGCAGCTTATTTAACTTAGGGGTAAGTTGGGACGAGCAGTACTTC.

The chain recombines TRBV3-1 (or the pseudogene TRBV3-2) with TRBJ2-2, with TRBD1 matching 9 bases. Germline lookup yields CDR1 LGHDT and CDR2 YNNKEL (reference sequence). J gave up 7 bases and V 6 bases, and 9 bases lay outside the gene matches. The CDR3 loop spans 15 amino acids. As DNA, the CDR3 is TGTGCCAGCAGTCAGGACAGGGGAGGCATCGGGGAGCTGTTTTTT. Amino acid sequence: CASSQDRGGIGELFF.

The chain carries TRBV7-8 and TRBJ2-1; D might be TRBD2 (6 bases). This CDR3 spans 15 amino acids. Germline assignment: CDR1 SGHVS and CDR2 FQNEAQ. Trimming took off 5 bases at V and 7 bases at J, with 18 bases between the two ends. DNA of the CDR3: TGTGCCAGCAGCCGCCGGGTCGGGAGTAGGAATGAGCAGTTCTTC. Amino acids: CASSRRVGSRNEQFF.